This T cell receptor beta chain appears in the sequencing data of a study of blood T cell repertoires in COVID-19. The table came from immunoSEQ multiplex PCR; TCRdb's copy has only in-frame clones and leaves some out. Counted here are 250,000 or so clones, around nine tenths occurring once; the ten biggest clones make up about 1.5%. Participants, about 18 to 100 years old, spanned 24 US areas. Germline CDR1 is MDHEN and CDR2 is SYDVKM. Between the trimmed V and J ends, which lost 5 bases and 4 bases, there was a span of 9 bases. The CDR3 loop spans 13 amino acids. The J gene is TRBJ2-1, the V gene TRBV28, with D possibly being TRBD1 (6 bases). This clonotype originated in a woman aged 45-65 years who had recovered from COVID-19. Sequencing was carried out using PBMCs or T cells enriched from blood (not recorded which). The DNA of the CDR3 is TGTGCCAGCAGTCGACAGGTTTACAATGAGCAGTTCTTC. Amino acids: CASSRQVYNEQFF.